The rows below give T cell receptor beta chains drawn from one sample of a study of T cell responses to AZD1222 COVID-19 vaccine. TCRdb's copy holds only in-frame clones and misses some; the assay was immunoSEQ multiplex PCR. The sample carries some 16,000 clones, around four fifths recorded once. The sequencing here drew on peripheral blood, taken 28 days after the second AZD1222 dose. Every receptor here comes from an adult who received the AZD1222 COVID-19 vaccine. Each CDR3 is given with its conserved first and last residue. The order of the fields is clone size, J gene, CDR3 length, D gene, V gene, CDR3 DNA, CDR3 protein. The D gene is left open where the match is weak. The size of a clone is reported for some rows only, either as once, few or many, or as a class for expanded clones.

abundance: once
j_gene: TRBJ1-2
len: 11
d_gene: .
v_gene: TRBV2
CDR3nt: TGTGCCAGCAGTGAAATCCAGGGTAGCACCTTC
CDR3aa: CASSEIQGSTF

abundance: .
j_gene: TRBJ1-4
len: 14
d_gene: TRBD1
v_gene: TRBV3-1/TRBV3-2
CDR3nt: TGTGCCAGCAGCAACCGGGACAGGGCGAAAAAACTGTTTTTT
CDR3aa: CASSNRDRAKKLFF

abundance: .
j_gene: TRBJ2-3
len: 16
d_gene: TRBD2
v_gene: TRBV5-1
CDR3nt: TGCGCCAGCAGCCATCTAGCGGGCGCTAGCACAGATACGCAGTATTTT
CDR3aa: CASSHLAGASTDTQYF

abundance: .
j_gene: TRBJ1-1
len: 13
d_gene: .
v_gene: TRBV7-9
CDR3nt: TGTGCCAGCAGCTATATTCACAACACTGAAGCTTTCTTT
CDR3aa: CASSYIHNTEAFF

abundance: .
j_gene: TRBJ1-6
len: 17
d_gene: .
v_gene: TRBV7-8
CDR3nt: TGTGCCAGCAGCTTAAGTCGGGCAGTGTTTTATAATTCACCCCTCCACTTT
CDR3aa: CASSLSRAVFYNSPLHF

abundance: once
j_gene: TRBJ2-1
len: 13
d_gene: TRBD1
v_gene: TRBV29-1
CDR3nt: TGCAGCGGGGGGACAGGGGAGGACAATGAGCAGTTCTTC
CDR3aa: CSGGTGEDNEQFF

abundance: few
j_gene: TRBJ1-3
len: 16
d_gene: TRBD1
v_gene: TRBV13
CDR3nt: TGTGCCAGCAGCTTAGGCGTAACAGGGGGTGGAAACACCATATATTTT
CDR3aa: CASSLGVTGGGNTIYF

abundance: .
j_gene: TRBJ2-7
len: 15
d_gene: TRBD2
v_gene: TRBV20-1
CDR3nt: TGCAGTGCTAGTCCTAGCGGGACTGACTTCTACGAGCAGTACTTC
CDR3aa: CSASPSGTDFYEQYF

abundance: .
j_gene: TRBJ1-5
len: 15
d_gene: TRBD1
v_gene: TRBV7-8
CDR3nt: TGTGCCAGCAGCTTAAGCAGGGGGAACAATCAGCCCCAGCATTTT
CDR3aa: CASSLSRGNNQPQHF

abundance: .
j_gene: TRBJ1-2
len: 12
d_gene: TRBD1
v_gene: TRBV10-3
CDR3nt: TGTGCCATCAGTGAGGGGACAGCTGGCTACACCTTC
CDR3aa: CAISEGTAGYTF

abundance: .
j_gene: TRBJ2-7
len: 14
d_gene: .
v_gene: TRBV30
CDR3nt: TGTGCCTGGAGTGTGGCAGGGGTTATATACGAGCAGTACTTC
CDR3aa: CAWSVAGVIYEQYF

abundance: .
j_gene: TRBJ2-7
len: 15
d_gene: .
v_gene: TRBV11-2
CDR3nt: TGTGCCAGCACCTCACCGAGACGGAGCTCCTACGAGCAGTACTTC
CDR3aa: CASTSPRRSSYEQYF

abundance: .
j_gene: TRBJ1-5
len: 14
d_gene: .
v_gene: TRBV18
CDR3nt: TGTGCCAGCCGAGAAGGGGAAGGCAATCAGCCCCAGCATTTT
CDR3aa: CASREGEGNQPQHF

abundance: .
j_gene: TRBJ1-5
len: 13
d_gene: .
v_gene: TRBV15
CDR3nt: TGTGCCACCAGCAGAGATTTACGACAGCCCCAGCATTTT
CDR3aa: CATSRDLRQPQHF

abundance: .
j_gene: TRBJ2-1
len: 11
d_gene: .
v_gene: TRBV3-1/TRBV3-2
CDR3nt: TGTGCCAGCAGCCAAGGGCGGGTGCAGTTCTTC
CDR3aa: CASSQGRVQFF

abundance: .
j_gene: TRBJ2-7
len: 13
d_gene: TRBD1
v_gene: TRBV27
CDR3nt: TGTGCCAGCAGACCACAGGGGACCTACGAGCAGTACTTC
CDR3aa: CASRPQGTYEQYF